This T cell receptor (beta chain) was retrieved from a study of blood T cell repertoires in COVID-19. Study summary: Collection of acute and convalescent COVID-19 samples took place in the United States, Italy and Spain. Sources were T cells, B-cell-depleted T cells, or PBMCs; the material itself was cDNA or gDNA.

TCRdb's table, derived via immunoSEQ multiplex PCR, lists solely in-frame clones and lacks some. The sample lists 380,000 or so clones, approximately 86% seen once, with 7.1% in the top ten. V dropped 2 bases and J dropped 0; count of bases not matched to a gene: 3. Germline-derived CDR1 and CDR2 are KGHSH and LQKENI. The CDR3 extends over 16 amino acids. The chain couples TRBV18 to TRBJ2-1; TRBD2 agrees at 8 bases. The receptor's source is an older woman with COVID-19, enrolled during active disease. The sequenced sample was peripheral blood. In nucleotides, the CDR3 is TGTGCCAGCTCACCAGCGGGGGGACCCTCCTACAATGAGCAGTTCTTC. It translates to CASSPAGGPSYNEQFF.